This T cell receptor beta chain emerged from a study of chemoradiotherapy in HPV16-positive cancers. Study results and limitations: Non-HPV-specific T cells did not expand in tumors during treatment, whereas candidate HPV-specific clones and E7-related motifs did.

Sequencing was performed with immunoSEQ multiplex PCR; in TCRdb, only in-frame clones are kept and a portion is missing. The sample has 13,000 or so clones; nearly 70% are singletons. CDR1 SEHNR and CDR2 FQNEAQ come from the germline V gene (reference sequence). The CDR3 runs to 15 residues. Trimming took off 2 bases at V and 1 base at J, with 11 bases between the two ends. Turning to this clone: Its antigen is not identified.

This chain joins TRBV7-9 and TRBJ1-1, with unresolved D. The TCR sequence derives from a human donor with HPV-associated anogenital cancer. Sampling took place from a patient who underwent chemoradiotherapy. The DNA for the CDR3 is TGTGCCAGCAGCTTACGGTCGGACGAGAACACTGAAGCTTTCTTT. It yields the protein CASSLRSDENTEAFF.